This entry describes one T cell receptor beta chain. Other DNA sequences of this sample code for an identical CDR3. V was trimmed by 0 bases and J by 4 bases, leaving 7 bases between them. Per the germline V gene, CDR1 is SGDLS and CDR2 is YYNGEE. This CDR3 has 14 amino acids. The data are from a study of shared clonotypes between healthy human individuals. Only in-frame clones appear in the TCRdb table, and some are missing; sequencing was by immunoSEQ multiplex PCR. The sample contains roughly 1,000,000 clones, approximately 78% of which appear only once. The sequence was collected from a man between 18 and 35 years old in good health. Some clones in this sample may be carry-over from other donors' samples. The chain uses TRBV9 and TRBJ2-2, with D unresolved. Sequencing was done on a sample of memory CD4+ T cells from PBMCs. Subset given: CD45RA-negative fraction. The CDR3 DNA sequence: TGTGCCAGCAGCGTAGTCGGCGGCACCGGGGAGCTGTTTTTT. Protein product: CASSVVGGTGELFF.